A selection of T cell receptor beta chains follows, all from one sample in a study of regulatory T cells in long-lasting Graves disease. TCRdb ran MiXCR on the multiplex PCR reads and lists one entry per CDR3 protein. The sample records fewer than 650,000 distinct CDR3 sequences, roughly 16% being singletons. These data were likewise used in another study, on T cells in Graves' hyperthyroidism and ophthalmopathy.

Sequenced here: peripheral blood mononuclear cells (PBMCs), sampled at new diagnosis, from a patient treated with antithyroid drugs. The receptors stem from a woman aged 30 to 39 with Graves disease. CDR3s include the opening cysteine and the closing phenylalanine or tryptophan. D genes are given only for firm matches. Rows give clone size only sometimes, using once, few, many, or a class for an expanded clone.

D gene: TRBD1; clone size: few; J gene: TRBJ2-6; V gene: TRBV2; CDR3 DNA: TGTGCCAGCAGTGAGGAGAGGGGGCGAGCCAACGTCCTGACTTTC; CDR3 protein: CASSEERGRANVLTF
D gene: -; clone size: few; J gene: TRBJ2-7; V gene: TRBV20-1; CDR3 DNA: TGCAGTGCTAACACCGATCGGAACGAGCAGTACTTC; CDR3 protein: CSANTDRNEQYF
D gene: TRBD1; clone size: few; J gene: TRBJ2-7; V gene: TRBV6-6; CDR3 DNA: TGTGCCAGCAGTTACTCGCGACAGGGGGTGCACGAGCAGTACTTC; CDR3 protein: CASSYSRQGVHEQYF
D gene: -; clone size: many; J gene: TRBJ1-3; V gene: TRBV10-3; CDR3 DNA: TGTGCCATCAGTGACTCAGGGGTCTCTGGAAACACCATATATTTT; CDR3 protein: CAISDSGVSGNTIYF
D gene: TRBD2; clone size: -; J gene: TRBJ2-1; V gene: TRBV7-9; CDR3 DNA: TGTGCCAGCAGCCCTCCGGTAGCGGGGAGCTTTAGGGATGAGCAGTTCTTC; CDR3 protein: CASSPPVAGSFRDEQFF
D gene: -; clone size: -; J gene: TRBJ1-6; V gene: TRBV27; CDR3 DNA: TGTGCCAGCAGTTTCACTACAGGGAATTCACCCCTCCACTTT; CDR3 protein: CASSFTTGNSPLHF
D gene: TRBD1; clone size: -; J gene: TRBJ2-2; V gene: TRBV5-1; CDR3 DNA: TGCGCCAGCAGGGTACAGGGGAACACCGGGGAGCCGTTTTTT; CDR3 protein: CASRVQGNTGEPFF
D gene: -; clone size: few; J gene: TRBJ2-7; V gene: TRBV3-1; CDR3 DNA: TGTGCCAGCAGCCACGGTAGAGGTTCCTACGAGCAGTACTTC; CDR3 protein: CASSHGRGSYEQYF
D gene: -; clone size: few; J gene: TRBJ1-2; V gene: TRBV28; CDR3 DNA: TGTGCCAGCAGTTTATGGGGGGTAGGAGGTGGCTACACCTTC; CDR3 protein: CASSLWGVGGGYTF
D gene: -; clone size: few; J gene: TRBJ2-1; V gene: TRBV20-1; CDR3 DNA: TGCAGTGCTACCGGGGCAGGGTACAATGAGCAGTTCTTC; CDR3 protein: CSATGAGYNEQFF
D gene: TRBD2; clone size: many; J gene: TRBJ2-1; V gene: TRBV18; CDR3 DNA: TGTGCCAGCTCACTCAGGACTAGCGGGACTTACGACAATGAGCAGTTCTTC; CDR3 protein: CASSLRTSGTYDNEQFF
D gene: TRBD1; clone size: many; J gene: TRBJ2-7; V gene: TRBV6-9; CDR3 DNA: TGTGCCAGCAGTTACCTAGGACAGGGGGGGTCTTACGAGCAGTACTTC; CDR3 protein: CASSYLGQGGSYEQYF
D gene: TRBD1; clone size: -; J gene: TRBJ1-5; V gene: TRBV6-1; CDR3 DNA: TGTGCCAGCAGGAAACAGGGGGCGTTAAGCAATCAGCCCCAGCATTTT; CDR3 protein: CASRKQGALSNQPQHF
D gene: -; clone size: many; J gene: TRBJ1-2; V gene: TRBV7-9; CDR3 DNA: TGTGCCAGCAGCCCCCGGGCCCAGGGGTTAGCTAACTATGGCTACACCTTC; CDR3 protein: CASSPRAQGLANYGYTF
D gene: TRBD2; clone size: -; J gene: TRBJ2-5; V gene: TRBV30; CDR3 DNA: TGTGCCTGGAGTGTAGGGTTAGCGGGAGAGACCCAGTACTTC; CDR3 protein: CAWSVGLAGETQYF
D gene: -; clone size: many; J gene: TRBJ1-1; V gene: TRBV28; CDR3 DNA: TGTGCCAGCAGTTCTGGGGGCCGGGGGAACACTGAAGCTTTCTTT; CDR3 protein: CASSSGGRGNTEAFF
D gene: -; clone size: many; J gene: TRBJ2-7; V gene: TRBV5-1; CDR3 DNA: TGTGCCAGCAGCCCCGACGGGACCTACGAGCAGTACTTC; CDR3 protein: CASSPDGTYEQYF
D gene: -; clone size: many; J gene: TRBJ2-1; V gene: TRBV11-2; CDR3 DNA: TGTGCCAGCAGCCCACCCTCCTACAATGAGCAGTTCTTC; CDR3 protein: CASSPPSYNEQFF
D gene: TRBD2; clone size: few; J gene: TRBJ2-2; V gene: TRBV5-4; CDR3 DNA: TGTGCCAGCAGCCCCCCGGGAGGGTCTGACACCGGGGAGCTGTTTTTT; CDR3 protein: CASSPPGGSDTGELFF
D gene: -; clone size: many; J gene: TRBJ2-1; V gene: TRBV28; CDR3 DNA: TGTGCCAGCCGAACCCCGGGACGGTCCTACAATGAGCAGTTCTTC; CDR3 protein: CASRTPGRSYNEQFF
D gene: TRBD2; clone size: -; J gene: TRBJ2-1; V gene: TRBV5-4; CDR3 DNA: TGTGCCAGCAGCCCTCCGGGACTAGCGGGAGGGCAGCAGTTCTTC; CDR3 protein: CASSPPGLAGGQQFF
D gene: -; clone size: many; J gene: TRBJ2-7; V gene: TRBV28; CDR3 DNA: TGTGCCAGCAGTTCACAGCGATGGGAGCAGTACTTC; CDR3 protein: CASSSQRWEQYF
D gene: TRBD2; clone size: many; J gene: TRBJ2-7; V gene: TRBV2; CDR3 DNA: TGTGCCAGCGGCCGTGGGGTAGCGGGAGCTTACGAGCAGTACTTC; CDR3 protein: CASGRGVAGAYEQYF
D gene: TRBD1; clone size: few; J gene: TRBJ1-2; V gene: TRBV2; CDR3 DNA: TGTGCCAGCAGGGAGGACAGGGGGCTTAATGGCTACACCTTC; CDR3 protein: CASREDRGLNGYTF
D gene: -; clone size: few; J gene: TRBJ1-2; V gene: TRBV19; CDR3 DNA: TGTGCCAGTTGGGACCTTAACTATGGCTACACCTTC; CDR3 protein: CASWDLNYGYTF
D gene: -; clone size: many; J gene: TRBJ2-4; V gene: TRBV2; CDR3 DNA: TGTGCCAGCACGGGTTGGTCCAAAAACATTCAGTACTTC; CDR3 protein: CASTGWSKNIQYF
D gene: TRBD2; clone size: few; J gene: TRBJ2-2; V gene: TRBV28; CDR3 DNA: TGTGCCAGCAGTATGTCCGGGACTAGCGCTTCCACCGGGGAGCTGTTTTTT; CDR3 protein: CASSMSGTSASTGELFF
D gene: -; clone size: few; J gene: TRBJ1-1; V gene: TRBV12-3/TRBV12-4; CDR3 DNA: TGTGCCGGCAGTTTTGGGCAAAACACTGAAGCTTTCTTT; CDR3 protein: CAGSFGQNTEAFF
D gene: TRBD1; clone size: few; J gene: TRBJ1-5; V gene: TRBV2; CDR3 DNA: TGTGCCAGCAGTGAAAACAGGGGTGATCAGCCCCAGCATTTT; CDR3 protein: CASSENRGDQPQHF
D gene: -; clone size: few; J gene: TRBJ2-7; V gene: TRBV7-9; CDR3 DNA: TGTGCCAGCAGCTTAGAAGGTCCTTCTACCTACGAGCAGTACTTC; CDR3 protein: CASSLEGPSTYEQYF
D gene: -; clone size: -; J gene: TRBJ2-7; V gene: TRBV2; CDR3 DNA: TGTGCCAGAACGGGTGGAGCGGGTGGGTCATCCTACGAGCAGTACTTC; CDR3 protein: CARTGGAGGSSYEQYF
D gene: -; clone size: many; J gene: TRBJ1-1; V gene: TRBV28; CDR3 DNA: TGTGCCAGCAGTTTTTCAGGGGAAATGACTGAAGCTTTCTTT; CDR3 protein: CASSFSGEMTEAFF
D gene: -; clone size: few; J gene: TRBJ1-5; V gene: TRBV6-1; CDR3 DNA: TGTGCCAGCCCTACTTCACGGGATCAGCCCCAGCATTTT; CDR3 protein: CASPTSRDQPQHF
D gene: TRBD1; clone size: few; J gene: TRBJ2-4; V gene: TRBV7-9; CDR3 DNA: TGTGCCAGCTCGGACAGGACTGCCAAAAACATTCAGTACTTC; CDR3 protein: CASSDRTAKNIQYF
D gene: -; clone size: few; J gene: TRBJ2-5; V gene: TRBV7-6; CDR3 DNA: TGTGCCAGCAGCTTAGTAACCCCTCGGCCAGAGACCCAGTACTTC; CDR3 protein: CASSLVTPRPETQYF
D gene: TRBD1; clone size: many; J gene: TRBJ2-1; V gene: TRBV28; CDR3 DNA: TGTGCCAGCAGTCGGACAGGGGGTACCAATGAGCAGTTCTTC; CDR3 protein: CASSRTGGTNEQFF
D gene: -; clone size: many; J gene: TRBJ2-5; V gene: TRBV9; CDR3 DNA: TGTGCCAGCAGCGTATATGGGGGAAAGGAGACCCAGTACTTC; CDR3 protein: CASSVYGGKETQYF
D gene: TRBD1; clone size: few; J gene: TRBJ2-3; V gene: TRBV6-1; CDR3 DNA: TGTGCCAGCAGTGATAAAGCGGCCGGGACAGCCTTCACAGATACGCAGTATTTT; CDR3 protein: CASSDKAAGTAFTDTQYF
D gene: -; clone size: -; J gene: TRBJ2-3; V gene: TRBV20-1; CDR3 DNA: TGCAGTGCTAGCAAAGCTAGCCCTTCTAACGCAGATACGCAGTATTTT; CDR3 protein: CSASKASPSNADTQYF
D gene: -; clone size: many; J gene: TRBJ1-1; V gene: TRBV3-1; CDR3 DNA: TGTGCCAGCAGTGATAGGGGGGTGAACACTGAAGCTTTCTTT; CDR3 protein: CASSDRGVNTEAFF
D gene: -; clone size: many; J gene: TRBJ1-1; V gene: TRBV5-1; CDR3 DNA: TGTGCCAGCAGCTTAGTAACAGTTAACACTGAAGCTTTCTTT; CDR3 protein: CASSLVTVNTEAFF
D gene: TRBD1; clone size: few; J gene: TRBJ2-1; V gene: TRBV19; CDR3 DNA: TGTGCCACCAGGGACAGGGGCCTCTACAATGAGCAGTTCTTC; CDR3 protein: CATRDRGLYNEQFF
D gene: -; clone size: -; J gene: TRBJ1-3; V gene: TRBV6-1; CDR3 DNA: TGTGCCAGCAGTGTGAATGGAAACACCATATATTTT; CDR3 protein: CASSVNGNTIYF
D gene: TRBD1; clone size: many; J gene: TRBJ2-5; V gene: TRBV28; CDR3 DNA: TGTGCCAGCAGGACAGGGTACTCAGAGACCCAGTACTTC; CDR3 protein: CASRTGYSETQYF
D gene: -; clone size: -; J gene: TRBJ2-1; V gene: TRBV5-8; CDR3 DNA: TGTGCCAGCAGCTTGGGTCAGATTACGGGCAATGAGCAGTTCTTC; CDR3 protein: CASSLGQITGNEQFF
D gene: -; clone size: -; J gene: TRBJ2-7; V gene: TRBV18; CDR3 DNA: TGTGCCAGCTTACCTGAGCGGGACAATCCCTACGAGCAGTACTTC; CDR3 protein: CASLPERDNPYEQYF
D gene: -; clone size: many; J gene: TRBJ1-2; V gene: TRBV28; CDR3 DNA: TGTGCCAGCAGCTCGCCCGGAGGGCGCGGCTACACCTTC; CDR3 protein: CASSSPGGRGYTF
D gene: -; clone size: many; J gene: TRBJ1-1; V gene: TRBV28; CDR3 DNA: TGTGCCAGCAGTCCGGGGTATCCGAACACTGAAGCTTTCTTT; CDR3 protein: CASSPGYPNTEAFF
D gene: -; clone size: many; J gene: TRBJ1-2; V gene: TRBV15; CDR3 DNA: TGTGCCACCAGCAGAGATCGGAGGGGGGATAGCTATGGCTACACCTTC; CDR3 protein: CATSRDRRGDSYGYTF
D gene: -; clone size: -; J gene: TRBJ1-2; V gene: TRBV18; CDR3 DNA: TGTGCCAGCTCACCAGGGGGCAGGAGCTACACCTTC; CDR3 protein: CASSPGGRSYTF
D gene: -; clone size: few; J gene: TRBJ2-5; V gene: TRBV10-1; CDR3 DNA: TGCGCCAGCACTCCGGGGGGCCCTCAAGAGACCCAGTACTTC; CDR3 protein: CASTPGGPQETQYF